Presented here are 21 T cell receptor beta chains from one specimen sequenced in a study of shared clonotypes between healthy human individuals. CD45RO negativity and positive selection for CCR7 defined naive CD8 cells, a population that excluded terminally differentiated effector memory CD45RA+ cells. Generated by immunoSEQ multiplex PCR, the TCRdb table keeps only in-frame clones and is missing some. The repertoire holds more than 2 million clones, with 85% to 95% as singletons. Sequencing was performed on naive CD8+ T cells sorted from blood. These receptors were taken from a man between 18 and 29 years old in good health.

V gene TRBV25-1 combines with J gene TRBJ1-1, with D maybe TRBD1 (6 bases). Germline assignment: CDR1 MGHDK and CDR2 SYGVNS. V shed 2 bases and J shed 10 bases, with 14 bases lying between them. This CDR3 spans 13 amino acids. CDR3 amino acids: CASSEGGAGLAFF. The CDR3, as DNA: TGTGCCAGCAGTGAAGGGGGCGCAGGGCTAGCTTTCTTT. Looking up the rest from reference TRBV25-1 and TRBJ1-1 gives the full variable domain: EADIYQTPRYLVIGTGKKITLECSQTMGHDKMYWYQQDPGMELHLIHYSYGVNSTEKGDLSSESTVSRIRTEHFPLTLESARPSHTSQYLCASSEGGAGLAFFGQGTRLTVV.

The CDR3 is CASSLVDSEAFF. The CDR3, as DNA: TGTGCCAGCAGCTTGGTTGACTCTGAAGCTTTCTTT. The chain employs TRBV5-4 and TRBJ1-1; D remains ambiguous. The germline gives CDR1 SGHNT, CDR2 YYREEE (reference sequence). The CDR3 length is 12 residues. Deletions cut 0 bases from V and 6 bases from J, with 6 bases between.

CDR3 in amino acids: CASSTQGTGELFF. The CDR3 DNA follows: TGCGCCAGCAGTACACAGGGTACCGGGGAGCTGTTTTTT. The J gene is TRBJ2-2, the V gene TRBV10-1; possibly TRBD1 for D (6 bases). Germline CDR1 and CDR2: WNHNN and SYGVQD (reference sequence). V lost 5 bases, J lost 5 bases, and 9 bases lay in between. This CDR3 region has 13 residues.

This clone showed up just once. J is TRBJ1-3 and V is TRBV28; the match to TRBD1 covers 7 bases. The CDR3 contains 15 residues. The ends lost 3 bases at V and 0 bases at J; junction bases unmatched: 2. Germline V gene sequence: CDR1 MDHEN, CDR2 SYDVKM. CDR3 sequence (DNA): TGTGCCAGCAGTTTGACAGGGATCTCTGGAAACACCATATATTTT. Protein: CASSLTGISGNTIYF.

The chain uses TRBV10-2 and TRBJ1-1, with D maybe TRBD1 (6 bases). With 6 bases removed from V and 4 bases from J, the gap between germline ends came to 15 bases. The length of the CDR3 is 14 residues. Germline loops: CDR1 WSHSY, CDR2 SAAADI. The CDR3 protein is CASRDWGAGTEAFF. CDR3 DNA sequence: TGCGCCAGCAGGGATTGGGGGGCGGGCACTGAAGCTTTCTTT.

V is TRBV29-1 and J is TRBJ1-2; 9 nucleotides match TRBD1. Germline values: CDR1 SQVTM, CDR2 ANQGSEA. J gave up 7 bases and V 7 bases, and 19 bases lay outside the gene matches. The CDR3 extends over 16 amino acids. This CDR3 reads CSAVEPGQGLLGGYTF. DNA of the CDR3: TGCAGCGCCGTGGAGCCGGGACAGGGCCTGTTGGGTGGCTACACCTTC.

This chain uses TRBV2 with TRBJ2-7; 8 bases align to TRBD2. Germline-derived CDR1 and CDR2 are SNHLY and FYNNEI. V lost 4 bases and J lost 4; bases outside the gene matches: 6. The CDR3 is 14 residues long. The CDR3 protein is CASSGLERGYEQYF. In DNA, the CDR3 is TGTGCCAGCAGTGGTTTGGAGCGGGGGTACGAGCAGTACTTC.

The V and J genes are TRBV5-1 and TRBJ1-6; D is unresolved. This CDR3 is built from 16 residues. Trimming stripped 0 bases from V and 6 bases from J, with 13 bases between. Germline V gene data show CDR1 as SGHRS and CDR2 as YFSETQ. This CDR3 reads CASSLDAPTPNSPLHF. The CDR3 DNA reads as TGCGCCAGCAGCTTGGATGCGCCAACCCCTAATTCACCCCTCCACTTT.

The J gene is TRBJ2-3, the V gene TRBV7-2, with unresolved D. Germline CDR1 and CDR2: SGHTA and FQGNSA. The CDR3 contains 12 residues. V was cut by 3 bases and J by 7 bases, with 8 bases left in between. The CDR3 nucleotides read TGTGCCAGCAGCTTGTCTGGTTATACGCAGTATTTT. Encoded protein: CASSLSGYTQYF.

V gene TRBV5-4 combines with J gene TRBJ2-5; 10 bases map to TRBD2. CDR1 is SGHNT and CDR2 is YYREEE in the germline V gene (reference sequence). The CDR3 consists of 15 residues. V lost 4 bases to trimming and J lost 2 bases; unmatched junction nucleotides: 5. The CDR3 protein is CASSPELAGQETQYF. In nucleotides, the CDR3 is TGTGCCAGCAGCCCGGAACTAGCGGGACAAGAGACCCAGTACTTC.

The V gene is TRBV11-2, the J gene TRBJ2-3; 8 bases fit TRBD1. This CDR3 has 17 amino acids. The junction had 12 bases not matched to a gene; V was cut back by 5 bases and J by 2 bases. Per the germline V gene, CDR1 is SGHAT and CDR2 is FQNNGV. CDR3 sequence: CASSRQLRGRPTDTQYF. CDR3 DNA sequence: TGTGCCAGCAGCCGACAACTCAGGGGGCGCCCCACAGATACGCAGTATTTT.

In DNA, the CDR3 is TGTGCTAGTGGTGCGTCGGAGGAAGAAACAACTTATGGCTACACCTTC. This gives the protein CASGASEEETTYGYTF. The chain employs TRBV12-5 and TRBJ1-2; no definite D call. The CDR3 has 16 amino acids. The germline V and J ends were trimmed by 5 bases and 5 bases, with 21 bases remaining between them. Germline V gene data show CDR1 as LGHNT and CDR2 as FRNRAP.

This chain joins TRBV12-5 and TRBJ1-1; D gene uncertain. The germline V and J ends were trimmed by 1 base and 0 bases, with 9 bases remaining between them. Germline V lookup: CDR1 LGHNT, CDR2 FRNRAP. The CDR3 has 15 amino acids. CDR3 nucleotides: TGTGCTAGTGGTTTGGATAGCCTTTTGAACACTGAAGCTTTCTTT. This sequence encodes CASGLDSLLNTEAFF.

On this clone itself: In the same sample, other DNA sequences code for this CDR3. The chain recombines TRBV28 with TRBJ2-7; D possibly matches TRBD1 or TRBD2 (5 bases each). The germline CDR1 and CDR2 sequences are MDHEN and SYDVKM. The CDR3 spans 14 residues. The V gene lost 3 bases and the J gene lost 3 bases, with 12 bases spanning the gap. CDR3 region: CASSFGTASYEQYF. DNA of the CDR3: TGTGCCAGCAGTTTCGGGACGGCAAGCTACGAGCAGTACTTC.

This chain links TRBV12-1 with TRBJ2-1; the listed D gene, TRBD1, was not tested against the DNA. TRBV12-1 is shown as a pseudogene. This CDR3 is 15 amino acids long. CDR3 DNA sequence: TGTGCCAGCCCTGCGAGTGAGCCTCACAGCAATGAGCAGTTCTTC. This codes for CASPASEPHSNEQFF.

The V gene is TRBV10-2, the J gene TRBJ2-3; TRBD1 might be the D (7 bases). This CDR3 comprises 16 residues. CDR1 and CDR2 (germline): WSHSY, SAAADI. V lost 3 bases, J lost 1 base, and 14 bases lay in between. The CDR3 DNA reads as TGCGCCAGCAGTGAAGACAGGGCTAGCGGCACAGATACGCAGTATTTT. Translating gives CASSEDRASGTDTQYF.

The rearrangement links TRBV6-6 to TRBJ1-4; D is ambiguous. Deletions cut 7 bases from V and 4 bases from J, with 4 bases between. The CDR3 sequence is 11 residues long. Germline lookup yields CDR1 MNHNY and CDR2 SVGAGI (reference sequence). The CDR3 bases are TGTGCCAGCACCTTTAATGAAAAACTGTTTTTT. This codes for CASTFNEKLFF.

This sequence joins TRBV13 and TRBJ1-1; 7 nucleotides match TRBD1. Trimming took 4 bases from V and 5 from J; bases not matched to a gene: 13. The CDR3 spans 16 residues. The germline V gene has CDR1 PRHDT and CDR2 FYEKMQ (reference sequence). The CDR3 DNA reads as TGTGCCAGCAGCTCTGAGACAGGGAAGGAGGTTACTGAAGCTTTCTTT. This gives the protein CASSSETGKEVTEAFF.

The rearrangement joins TRBV5-4 to TRBJ2-7; possible D gene TRBD2, 5 bases. CDR1 and CDR2 from the germline V gene are SGHNT and YYREEE (reference sequence). V was clipped by 4 bases and J by 2 bases, with 13 bases between them. The CDR3 length is 14 residues. CDR3 coding DNA: TGTGCCAGCAGCATCTATTCCGGGACCTACGAGCAGTACTTC. The encoded protein is CASSIYSGTYEQYF.

Points on this clone: Different DNA sequences within this sample yield the same CDR3. The chain joins TRBV2 to TRBJ2-7, with D possibly being TRBD1 or TRBD2 (5 bases each). The CDR3 has 13 amino acids. Germline-derived CDR1 and CDR2 are SNHLY and FYNNEI. V was trimmed by 3 bases and J by 2 bases, leaving 8 bases between them. DNA for the CDR3: TGTGCCAGCAGTGAGGGGGTGACCTACGAGCAGTACTTC. Protein product: CASSEGVTYEQYF. The whole variable domain, filled in from reference TRBV2 and TRBJ2-7, reads EPEVTQTPSHQVTQMGQEVILRCVPISNHLYFYWYRQILGQKVEFLVSFYNNEISEKSEIFDDQFSVERPDGSNFTLKIRSTKLEDSAMYFCASSEGVTYEQYFGPGTRLTVT.

This clone was seen a single time. The rearrangement joins TRBV11-2 to TRBJ2-2, with D perhaps matching TRBD2 (5 bases). The germline V gene encodes CDR1 SGHAT and CDR2 FQNNGV. CDR3 size: 14 residues. Trimming took off 0 bases at V and 6 bases at J, with 8 bases between the two ends. The CDR3, as DNA: TGTGCCAGCAGCTTAGATCCCGGGGCCGGGGAGCTGTTTTTT. Protein product: CASSLDPGAGELFF.